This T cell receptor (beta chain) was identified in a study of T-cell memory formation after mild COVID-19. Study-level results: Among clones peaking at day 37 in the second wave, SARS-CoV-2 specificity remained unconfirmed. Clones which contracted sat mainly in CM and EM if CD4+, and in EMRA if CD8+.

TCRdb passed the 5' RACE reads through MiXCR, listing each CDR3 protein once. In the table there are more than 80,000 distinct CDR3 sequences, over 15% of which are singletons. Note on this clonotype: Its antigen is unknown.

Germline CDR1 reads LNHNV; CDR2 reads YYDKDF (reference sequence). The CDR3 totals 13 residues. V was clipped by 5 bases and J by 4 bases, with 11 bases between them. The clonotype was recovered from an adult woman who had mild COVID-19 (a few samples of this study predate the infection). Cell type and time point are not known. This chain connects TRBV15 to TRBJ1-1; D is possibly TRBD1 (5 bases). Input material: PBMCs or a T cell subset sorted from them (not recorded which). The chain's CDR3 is CATSGGGPTEAFF. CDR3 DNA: TGTGCCACCAGCGGGGGAGGTCCCACTGAAGCTTTCTTT.